This T cell receptor beta chain was sequenced in a study of PD-L1 blockade in urothelial cancer. Looking at the study overall: The authors examined blood 3 weeks (second dose) and 6 weeks after treatment start.

TCRdb's copy holds only in-frame clones and misses some; the assay was immunoSEQ multiplex PCR. The sample has more than 40,000 clones, around 89% seen once. The CDR3 loop spans 15 amino acids. The germline V gene has CDR1 SGHDT and CDR2 YYEEEE. V gave up 5 bases and J gave up 2 bases, with 16 bases separating them. The chain carries TRBV5-6 and TRBJ2-5, with D possibly matching TRBD1 (5 bases). The receptor was derived from a woman in her fifties or sixties with urothelial cancer. The sample here was PBMCs, taken around atezolizumab (anti-PD-L1) treatment. The DNA for the CDR3 is TGTGCCAGCAGACTATACTTTCAGGGACAAGAGACCCAGTACTTC. This sequence encodes CASRLYFQGQETQYF.